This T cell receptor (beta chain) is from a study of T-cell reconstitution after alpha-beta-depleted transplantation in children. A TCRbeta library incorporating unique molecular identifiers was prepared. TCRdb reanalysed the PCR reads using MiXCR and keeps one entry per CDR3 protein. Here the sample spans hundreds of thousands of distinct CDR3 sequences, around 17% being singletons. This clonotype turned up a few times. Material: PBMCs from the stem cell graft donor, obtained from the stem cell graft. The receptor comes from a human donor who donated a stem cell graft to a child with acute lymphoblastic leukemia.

CDR3 coding DNA: TGCGCCAGCAGCTTATTTACCAGGACCTACGAGCAGTACTTC. Amino acid sequence: CASSLFTRTYEQYF. J is TRBJ2-7 and V is TRBV5-1; unclear D gene. The CDR3 covers 14 residues. V shed 2 bases and J shed 2 bases, with 11 bases lying between them. The germline gives CDR1 SGHRS, CDR2 YFSETQ.